Below, one TCR beta chain is given with its context. Its antigen remains unidentified. TCRdb's copy holds only in-frame clones and misses some; the assay was immunoSEQ multiplex PCR. There are roughly 1.5 million clones in the sample; 95% to 99% occur only once, and roughly 0.4% lies in the top ten. This record belongs to a study of shared clonotypes between healthy human individuals. Study outcomes and limitations: Having only a few donors restricted how much genetic and exposure-history diversity was captured. How much donors shared clonotypes was expected to be affected by sequencing depth.

V was cut by 3 bases and J by 0 bases, with 12 bases left in between. Germline CDR1 MNHEY, CDR2 SMNVEV (reference sequence). The CDR3 extends over 16 amino acids. The sequence came from a man aged 25 to 40 in good health. Sequenced input: naive CD4+ T cells sorted from blood. The subset: CD45RA+ positively selected. The gene calls are TRBV27 and TRBJ2-1, with a weak D call TRBD1 (5 bases). CDR3 coding DNA: TGTGCCAGCAGTTTGGGTTACAGGCTCTCCTACAATGAGCAGTTCTTC. It encodes CASSLGYRLSYNEQFF.